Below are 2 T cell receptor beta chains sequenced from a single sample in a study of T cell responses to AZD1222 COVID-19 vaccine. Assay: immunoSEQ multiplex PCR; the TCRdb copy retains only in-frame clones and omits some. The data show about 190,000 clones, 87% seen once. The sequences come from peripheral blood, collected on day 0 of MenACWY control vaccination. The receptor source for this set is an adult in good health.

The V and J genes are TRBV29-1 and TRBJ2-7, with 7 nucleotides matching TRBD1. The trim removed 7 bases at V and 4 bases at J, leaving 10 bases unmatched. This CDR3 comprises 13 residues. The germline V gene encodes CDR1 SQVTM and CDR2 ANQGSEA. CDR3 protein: CSARGPSGYEQYF. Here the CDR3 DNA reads TGCAGCGCAAGGGGGCCTTCCGGGTACGAGCAGTACTTC.

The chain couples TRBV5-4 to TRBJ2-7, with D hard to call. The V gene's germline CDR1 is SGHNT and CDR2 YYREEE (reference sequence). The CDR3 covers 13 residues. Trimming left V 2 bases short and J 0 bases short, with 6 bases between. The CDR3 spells CASSFQSSYEQYF. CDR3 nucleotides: TGTGCCAGCAGCTTCCAGAGCTCCTACGAGCAGTACTTC. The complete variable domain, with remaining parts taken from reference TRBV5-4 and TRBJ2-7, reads ETGVTQSPTHLIKTRGQQVTLRCSSQSGHNTVSWYQQALGQGPQFIFQYYREEENGRGNFPPRFSGLQFPNYSSELNVNALELDDSALYLCASSFQSSYEQYFGPGTRLTVT.